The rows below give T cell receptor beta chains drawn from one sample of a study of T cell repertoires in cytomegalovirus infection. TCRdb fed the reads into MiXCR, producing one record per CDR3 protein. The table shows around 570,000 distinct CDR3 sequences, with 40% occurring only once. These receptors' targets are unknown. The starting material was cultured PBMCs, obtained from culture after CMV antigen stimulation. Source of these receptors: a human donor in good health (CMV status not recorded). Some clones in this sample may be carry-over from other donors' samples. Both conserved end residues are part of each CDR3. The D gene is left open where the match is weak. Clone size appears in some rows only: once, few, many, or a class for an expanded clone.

CDR3 protein: CASSLYATQSQYF; CDR3 DNA: TGTGCCAGCAGCTTGTATGCAACCCAGTCGCAGTATTTT; clone size: -; V gene: TRBV7-8; D gene: -; J gene: TRBJ2-3
CDR3 protein: CASSLDDSNYGYTF; CDR3 DNA: TGTGCCAGCAGCTTAGATGACAGTAACTATGGCTACACCTTC; clone size: many; V gene: TRBV7-2; D gene: -; J gene: TRBJ1-2
CDR3 protein: CASGLVLVTGTGGLYNEQFF; CDR3 DNA: TGTGCTAGTGGTTTGGTCCTTGTGACCGGGACAGGGGGCCTCTACAATGAGCAGTTCTTC; clone size: -; V gene: TRBV12-5; D gene: TRBD1; J gene: TRBJ2-1
CDR3 protein: CASSLDISGNTIYF; CDR3 DNA: TGTGCCAGCAGCTTGGACATATCTGGAAACACCATATATTTT; clone size: few; V gene: TRBV5-3; D gene: -; J gene: TRBJ1-3
CDR3 protein: CASSYVSGVGEQYF; CDR3 DNA: TGTGCCAGCAGCTACGTTAGCGGTGTCGGCGAGCAGTACTTC; clone size: -; V gene: TRBV7-2; D gene: -; J gene: TRBJ2-7
CDR3 protein: CASSSNPGQGIGELFF; CDR3 DNA: TGTGCCAGCAGTTCGAACCCTGGACAGGGCATCGGGGAGCTGTTTTTT; clone size: -; V gene: TRBV2; D gene: TRBD1; J gene: TRBJ2-2
CDR3 protein: CASSLTAANYGYTF; CDR3 DNA: TGTGCCAGCAGCTTAACAGCTGCTAACTATGGCTACACCTTC; clone size: -; V gene: TRBV7-2; D gene: -; J gene: TRBJ1-2
CDR3 protein: CASSSFLSRVNGQPQHF; CDR3 DNA: TGTGCCAGCAGTTCCTTCCTCTCCAGGGTTAACGGACAGCCCCAGCATTTT; clone size: -; V gene: TRBV6-2/TRBV6-3; D gene: -; J gene: TRBJ1-5
CDR3 protein: CASSRGTDMNTEAFF; CDR3 DNA: TGTGCCAGCAGCCGGGGGACAGACATGAACACTGAAGCTTTCTTT; clone size: -; V gene: TRBV3-1; D gene: TRBD1; J gene: TRBJ1-1
CDR3 protein: CASSGYIRTTEIETQYF; CDR3 DNA: TGTGCCAGCAGCGGATATATCCGGACCACCGAGATAGAGACCCAGTACTTC; clone size: -; V gene: TRBV7-2; D gene: -; J gene: TRBJ2-5
CDR3 protein: CASSLAQSSYNEQFF; CDR3 DNA: TGTGCCAGCAGCTTAGCACAGTCCTCCTACAATGAGCAGTTCTTC; clone size: -; V gene: TRBV11-2; D gene: -; J gene: TRBJ2-1
CDR3 protein: CASSSHRRSGRFYNEQFF; CDR3 DNA: TGTGCCAGCAGTTCCCATCGGCGCAGCGGGAGGTTCTACAATGAGCAGTTCTTC; clone size: -; V gene: TRBV6-8; D gene: TRBD2; J gene: TRBJ2-1
CDR3 protein: CAISESVRQETQYF; CDR3 DNA: TGTGCCATCAGTGAGTCGGTTCGGCAAGAGACCCAGTACTTC; clone size: -; V gene: TRBV10-3; D gene: -; J gene: TRBJ2-5
CDR3 protein: CASSVRSLNTGELFF; CDR3 DNA: TGTGCCAGCAGTGTTCGGAGCCTTAATACCGGGGAGCTGTTTTTT; clone size: -; V gene: TRBV2; D gene: -; J gene: TRBJ2-2
CDR3 protein: CASSFVQGAGGYTF; CDR3 DNA: TGTGCCAGCAGCTTCGTACAGGGGGCCGGTGGCTACACCTTC; clone size: few; V gene: TRBV7-8; D gene: TRBD1; J gene: TRBJ1-2
CDR3 protein: CASSLAARGGANVLTF; CDR3 DNA: TGTGCCAGCAGCTTGGCCGCCAGGGGGGGGGCCAACGTCCTGACTTTC; clone size: -; V gene: TRBV5-4; D gene: TRBD1; J gene: TRBJ2-6
CDR3 protein: CASSSKRPSGARSYNEQFF; CDR3 DNA: TGTGCCAGCAGCTCGAAAAGGCCTAGCGGGGCTAGGTCCTACAATGAGCAGTTCTTC; clone size: many; V gene: TRBV7-2; D gene: TRBD2; J gene: TRBJ2-1
CDR3 protein: CASSLGDGYQPQHF; CDR3 DNA: TGTGCCAGCAGCTTAGGAGACGGGTATCAGCCCCAGCATTTT; clone size: many; V gene: TRBV7-2; D gene: -; J gene: TRBJ1-5
CDR3 protein: CASSPSGHEAFF; CDR3 DNA: TGTGCCAGCTCACCGTCCGGACATGAAGCTTTCTTT; clone size: -; V gene: TRBV18; D gene: -; J gene: TRBJ1-1
CDR3 protein: CASKTGTTNEQFF; CDR3 DNA: TGTGCCAGCAAGACTGGGACCACCAATGAGCAGTTCTTC; clone size: -; V gene: TRBV27; D gene: -; J gene: TRBJ2-1
CDR3 protein: CASSRRQQETQYF; CDR3 DNA: TGTGCCAGCAGCCGTAGACAGCAAGAGACCCAGTACTTC; clone size: few; V gene: TRBV3-1; D gene: -; J gene: TRBJ2-5
CDR3 protein: CASSPPSSEKLFF; CDR3 DNA: TGTGCCAGCTCACCACCGAGCTCTGAAAAACTGTTTTTT; clone size: few; V gene: TRBV18; D gene: -; J gene: TRBJ1-4
CDR3 protein: CASSFATGGTQYF; CDR3 DNA: TGTGCCAGCAGCTTCGCTACAGGGGGGACGCAGTATTTT; clone size: many; V gene: TRBV7-2; D gene: TRBD1; J gene: TRBJ2-3
CDR3 protein: CASSYGYSGETQYF; CDR3 DNA: TGTGCCAGCAGTTACGGGTATTCGGGGGAGACCCAGTACTTC; clone size: many; V gene: TRBV27; D gene: -; J gene: TRBJ2-5
CDR3 protein: CASGREQYF; CDR3 DNA: TGTGCCAGCGGGAGGGAGCAGTACTTC; clone size: few; V gene: TRBV6-7; D gene: -; J gene: TRBJ2-7
CDR3 protein: CASSLVTGGTYEQYF; CDR3 DNA: TGTGCCAGCAGCTTAGTGACGGGAGGGACCTACGAGCAGTACTTC; clone size: few; V gene: TRBV7-2; D gene: TRBD2; J gene: TRBJ2-7
CDR3 protein: CASSTGQPGDPPLHF; CDR3 DNA: TGTGCCAGCAGCACCGGACAGCCTGGGGATCCACCCCTCCACTTT; clone size: -; V gene: TRBV11-2; D gene: -; J gene: TRBJ1-6
CDR3 protein: CASSQNPAGAGTDTQYF; CDR3 DNA: TGCGCCAGCAGCCAAAACCCCGCGGGCGCCGGCACAGATACGCAGTATTTT; clone size: -; V gene: TRBV4-1; D gene: -; J gene: TRBJ2-3
CDR3 protein: CASSSVGQTYEQYF; CDR3 DNA: TGTGCCAGCAGTTCCGTTGGACAGACCTACGAGCAGTACTTC; clone size: few; V gene: TRBV27; D gene: -; J gene: TRBJ2-7
CDR3 protein: CASSPQGVRGYTF; CDR3 DNA: TGTGCCAGCAGCCCACAGGGGGTACGGGGCTACACCTTC; clone size: -; V gene: TRBV7-9; D gene: TRBD1; J gene: TRBJ1-2
CDR3 protein: CASSPLWPNSNQPQHF; CDR3 DNA: TGTGCCAGCAGCCCCCTCTGGCCGAATAGCAATCAGCCCCAGCATTTT; clone size: few; V gene: TRBV6-2/TRBV6-3; D gene: -; J gene: TRBJ1-5
CDR3 protein: CASSSDRVRNTIYF; CDR3 DNA: TGCGCCAGCAGCTCGGACAGGGTCAGAAACACCATATATTTT; clone size: -; V gene: TRBV5-1; D gene: TRBD1; J gene: TRBJ1-3
CDR3 protein: CASSLRGQNTEAFF; CDR3 DNA: TGTGCCAGCAGCTTACGGGGCCAGAACACTGAAGCTTTCTTT; clone size: -; V gene: TRBV11-2; D gene: -; J gene: TRBJ1-1
CDR3 protein: CASILAGGLGTQYF; CDR3 DNA: TGTGCCAGCATCCTAGCGGGAGGGCTCGGGACCCAGTACTTC; clone size: few; V gene: TRBV12-3/TRBV12-4; D gene: TRBD2; J gene: TRBJ2-5
CDR3 protein: CASSLMAGPSYEQYF; CDR3 DNA: TGTGCCAGCAGCCTTATGGCGGGCCCCTCCTACGAGCAGTACTTC; clone size: -; V gene: TRBV7-2; D gene: -; J gene: TRBJ2-7
CDR3 protein: CASSSLPSGGREQYF; CDR3 DNA: TGTGCCAGCAGCTCCCTCCCTAGCGGGGGGCGAGAGCAGTACTTC; clone size: few; V gene: TRBV7-6; D gene: TRBD2; J gene: TRBJ2-7
CDR3 protein: CASRGLGSETGELFF; CDR3 DNA: TGTGCCAGCAGGGGACTCGGTTCCGAAACCGGGGAGCTGTTTTTT; clone size: -; V gene: TRBV2; D gene: -; J gene: TRBJ2-2
CDR3 protein: CASSLMDEKLFF; CDR3 DNA: TGTGCCAGCAGCTTGATGGATGAAAAACTGTTTTTT; clone size: -; V gene: TRBV7-3; D gene: -; J gene: TRBJ1-4
CDR3 protein: CATEWAYEQYF; CDR3 DNA: TGTGCCACAGAGTGGGCCTACGAGCAGTACTTC; clone size: -; V gene: TRBV28; D gene: -; J gene: TRBJ2-7
CDR3 protein: CASSHGTGELFF; CDR3 DNA: TGTGCCAGCAGCCACGGCACCGGGGAGCTGTTTTTT; clone size: -; V gene: TRBV7-2; D gene: -; J gene: TRBJ2-2
CDR3 protein: CASSSGTTSDDTQYF; CDR3 DNA: TGTGCCAGTAGTTCCGGGACTACATCCGATGATACGCAGTATTTT; clone size: -; V gene: TRBV19; D gene: TRBD2; J gene: TRBJ2-3
CDR3 protein: CASSFLGGYTF; CDR3 DNA: TGTGCCAGCAGCTTCCTTGGGGGCTACACCTTC; clone size: -; V gene: TRBV7-2; D gene: -; J gene: TRBJ1-2
CDR3 protein: CASSFVTGGSSGTQYF; CDR3 DNA: TGCGCCAGCAGCTTCGTGACGGGGGGGTCTAGTGGTACGCAGTATTTT; clone size: -; V gene: TRBV5-1; D gene: TRBD2; J gene: TRBJ2-3
CDR3 protein: CASSLPQGANEQYF; CDR3 DNA: TGTGCCAGCAGTTTGCCGCAGGGGGCTAATGAGCAGTACTTC; clone size: -; V gene: TRBV12-3/TRBV12-4; D gene: TRBD1; J gene: TRBJ2-7